These 3 T cell receptor beta chains were sequenced from one sample in a study of blood T cells in healthy people across ages. A second PCR of 7 to 11 cycles used a sample-barcoded 5' primer and a J-beta primer mix. TCRdb reprocessed the 5' RACE reads via MiXCR and lists one record per CDR3 protein. Here the sample spans 1.5 million to 2 million distinct CDR3 sequences, about 39% being singletons. The source material was blood. The receptors were sampled from a human donor in good health.

This clonotype was observed a few times. J is TRBJ1-2 and V is TRBV4-2; 8 nucleotides line up with TRBD1. CDR3 length: 16 residues. Per the germline V gene, CDR1 is LGHNA and CDR2 is YNFKEQ. V trimming: 1 base; J trimming: 3 bases; junction bases outside the gene matches: 7. The CDR3 sequence is CASSQAQGAEDYGYTF. As DNA, the CDR3 is TGTGCCAGCAGCCAAGCCCAGGGGGCAGAGGACTATGGCTACACCTTC.

Concerning this clonotype: This sequence may be a read error, since a much larger clone differs from it by one base. The V call is TRBV4-3, the J call TRBJ1-2; D perhaps matches TRBD1 (5 bases). The germline CDR1 and CDR2 sequences are LGHNA and YSLEER. CDR3 length: 14 residues. Trimming pared 1 base from V and 4 bases from J, leaving 10 bases between. The CDR3 DNA is TGCGCCAGCAGCCAAGCTTCAGGGACCTATGGCTACACCTTC. Protein sequence: CASSQASGTYGYTF.

The chain uses TRBV10-3 and TRBJ2-5; 8 nucleotides line up with TRBD2. Germline V gives CDR1 ENHRY, CDR2 SYGVKD. J lost 2 bases, V lost 3 bases, and 5 bases had no gene match. CDR3 length: 15 amino acids. The CDR3 spells CAISDFTSGQETQYF. The DNA for the CDR3 is TGTGCCATCAGTGACTTCACTAGCGGACAAGAGACCCAGTACTTC.